This T cell receptor beta chain is drawn from a study of T cell responses to AZD1222 COVID-19 vaccine. Study-wide points: Donors in the cohort were predominantly white British and more often female, and clonal diversity was possibly underestimated. Spike was spanned by vaccine-associated CD4 TCRs, with dominance at 160-218 and 743-854. Nearly half of spike-specific TCRs reportedly target variant regions that are unmutated in the B.1.351 and B.1.1.7 variants.

About this clone: Its antigen is still unknown.

Method: immunoSEQ multiplex PCR; TCRdb's copy keeps in-frame clones and lacks some. The sample yields over 100,000 clones, 75% to 90% seen once. This sequence was found in an adult in good health. The source was peripheral blood, collected on day 0 of AZD1222 vaccination.

The DNA of the CDR3 is TGCAGTGCTAGTGGTGGGGGCCGGGTCTATGGCTACACCTTC. It translates to CSASGGGRVYGYTF. This chain links TRBV20-1 with TRBJ1-2, with D tentatively TRBD1 (6 bases). This CDR3 is 14 amino acids long. CDR1 and CDR2 from the germline V gene are DFQATT and SNEGSKA (reference sequence). Between the trimmed V and J ends, which lost 3 bases and 4 bases, there was a span of 15 bases.